These 16 T cell receptor beta chains came from one sample sequenced in a study of blood T cells in healthy people across ages. Alongside a J-beta primer mix, a sample-barcoded 5' primer served in a second PCR lasting about 6 to 12 cycles. TCRdb independently ran MiXCR on the 5' RACE reads; one entry per CDR3 protein. The profile shows 800,000 to 950,000 distinct CDR3 sequences, about 48% of them singletons. The sample taken for sequencing was blood. The origin of the receptors is a man in his thirties or forties in good health.

The chain combines TRBV7-2 with TRBJ2-7, with D unclear. The J call may be wrong; the DNA end is better matched by TRBJ2-4. CDR3 length: 14 residues. Germline V CDR1 and CDR2: SGHTA, FQGNSA. The CDR3 DNA reads TGTGCCAGCAGCGTAGGCAGGTCCACAAACATTCAGTACTTC. It codes for CASSVGRSTNIQYF.

V is TRBV6-2 or TRBV6-3 and J is TRBJ2-3; TRBD1 aligns across 8 bases. J lost 3 bases, V lost 6 bases, and 11 bases had no gene match. Germline CDR1 reads MNHEY; CDR2 reads SVGEGT. CDR3 size: 16 residues. CDR3 loop: CASRLPPGGWTDTQYF. The CDR3 DNA reads as TGTGCCAGCAGGCTGCCCCCAGGGGGCTGGACAGATACGCAGTATTTT.

J is TRBJ1-2 and V is TRBV6-5; possibly TRBD1 for D (6 bases). The CDR3 sequence is 15 residues long. CDR1 and CDR2 (germline): MNHEY, SVGAGI. Trimming removed 6 bases at V and 8 bases at J, with 22 bases between. Here the CDR3 reads CASRQRAAGAEGYTF. As DNA, the CDR3 is TGTGCCAGCAGACAGAGGGCGGCAGGGGCCGAGGGCTACACCTTC.

The J gene is TRBJ2-2, the V gene TRBV5-1, with TRBD2 matching 11 bases. The CDR3 is 15 amino acids. Germline V gene data show CDR1 as SGHRS and CDR2 as YFSETQ. V gave up 4 bases and J gave up 3 bases; unmatched junction bases: 2. As DNA, the CDR3 is TGCGCCAGCAGCACACTAGCGGGAGACACCGGGGAGCTGTTTTTT. This gives the protein CASSTLAGDTGELFF.

This chain links TRBV7-7 with TRBJ2-1, with 8 bases identical to TRBD1. The CDR3 consists of 16 residues. The V gene end was trimmed by 2 bases and the J gene end by 7 bases; junction bases not matched to a gene: 10. CDR1 is SSHAT, CDR2 FNYEAQ, per germline (reference sequence). This chain's CDR3 is CASSLSLQGAWNEQFF. CDR3 nucleotide sequence: TGTGCCAGCAGCTTATCTCTCCAGGGGGCATGGAATGAGCAGTTCTTC.

The V gene is TRBV29-1, the J gene TRBJ1-1; 9 bases are a match to TRBD1. This CDR3 region has 14 residues. V dropped 2 bases and J dropped 8; count of bases not matched to a gene: 9. CDR1 is SQVTM and CDR2 is ANQGSEA in the germline V gene. CDR3 in DNA: TGCAGCGTTGAACCCTTACAGGGGGCGCGGGAAGCTTTCTTT. Translated, it gives CSVEPLQGAREAFF.

This clonotype was detected a few times. The chain couples TRBV6-2 or TRBV6-3 to TRBJ2-5; D possibly corresponds to TRBD2 (6 bases). Per the germline V gene, CDR1 is MNHEY and CDR2 is SVGEGT. The CDR3 is made up of 14 amino acids. Trimming cost V 6 bases and J 4 bases, with 15 bases left between them. The CDR3 protein is CASSHTSGGETQYF. Here the CDR3 DNA reads TGTGCCAGCAGCCATACGTCCGGGGGAGAGACCCAGTACTTC.

This clonotype was seen a single time. Possible read error: a much larger clone is one base away. This chain links TRBV29-1 with TRBJ1-2, with a possible D match to TRBD1 (6 bases). The V gene's germline CDR1 is SQVTM and CDR2 ANQGSEA. This CDR3 region has 15 residues. CDR3 amino acids: CSVEDRDTTNYGYAF. Here the CDR3 DNA reads TGCAGCGTTGAAGACCGGGACACTACTAACTATGGCTACGCCTTC.

The genes are TRBV3-1 and TRBJ1-2; 7 nucleotides agree with TRBD1. Germline-derived CDR1 and CDR2 are LGHDT and YNNKEL (reference sequence). J gave up 5 bases and V 0 bases, and 3 bases lay outside the gene matches. The CDR3 has 14 residues. The CDR3 loop is CASSQDQQGYGYTF. The CDR3 DNA sequence: TGTGCCAGCAGCCAAGATCAACAGGGGTATGGCTACACCTTC.

This clonotype came up once. This rearrangement joins TRBV5-1 to TRBJ1-6, with D possibly matching TRBD1 (5 bases). The germline V and J ends were trimmed by 6 bases and 7 bases, with 17 bases remaining between them. Germline V CDR1 and CDR2: SGHRS, YFSETQ. This CDR3 is 15 amino acids long. In DNA form, the CDR3 reads TGCGCCAGCACCGAAACGGGACTAATGAATTCACCCCTCCACTTT. As protein: CASTETGLMNSPLHF.

CDR3 bases: TGTGCCATCAGTGAAGGATTGGGGCAGTACTTC. Translating gives CAISEGLGQYF. J is TRBJ2-5 and V is TRBV10-3; D gene uncertain. Germline-derived CDR1 and CDR2 are ENHRY and SYGVKD. Trimming took 3 bases from V and 11 from J, leaving 10 bases between them. The CDR3 spans 11 residues.

There are a few counts of this clonotype. The CDR3 reads CASSTGQNNEQYF. In DNA form, the CDR3 reads TGTGCCAGCAGTACGGGACAGAATAACGAGCAGTACTTC. The chain recombines TRBV28 with TRBJ2-7; 7 bases are shared with TRBD1. V was pared by 5 bases and J by 5 bases, with 6 bases of the junction left unmatched. This CDR3 is built from 13 residues. The germline V gene has CDR1 MDHEN and CDR2 SYDVKM.

V is TRBV4-3 and J is TRBJ1-1; D is possibly TRBD1 (5 bases). Germline values: CDR1 LGHNA, CDR2 YSLEER. Trimming shortened V by 1 base and J by 4 bases, and 13 bases separated the two germline ends. The CDR3 length is 15 residues. The CDR3 DNA reads TGCGCCAGCAGCCAAGGGACCAAGAGGGGCACTGAAGCTTTCTTT. It specifies CASSQGTKRGTEAFF.

This clonotype has only a few counts. The chain employs TRBV4-3 and TRBJ2-1; no clear D gene. V lost 4 bases, J lost 10 bases, and 14 bases lay in between. The germline gives CDR1 LGHNA, CDR2 YSLEER. The CDR3 is 13 amino acids. The CDR3 here is CASSPLRTLEQFF. The DNA for the CDR3 is TGCGCCAGCAGCCCCCTTCGCACTCTGGAGCAGTTCTTC.

The chain links TRBV7-2 to TRBJ1-1; D remains unclear. Germline V gene lookup returns CDR1 SGHTA and CDR2 FQGNSA. The CDR3 has 13 amino acids. Trimming pared 0 bases from V and 8 bases from J, leaving 10 bases between. CDR3 nucleotide sequence: TGTGCCAGCAGCTTAGCGCTAACAGCCGAAGCTTTCTTT. As protein: CASSLALTAEAFF.

The chain employs TRBV20-1 and TRBJ1-1; no clear D. The CDR3 spans 16 residues. The V gene's germline CDR1 is DFQATT and CDR2 SNEGSKA (reference sequence). V lost 5 bases to trimming and J lost 0 bases, with 19 bases between them. Written as DNA, the CDR3 is TGCAGTGCTGGTGATGCGGTGCGTGGGATGAACACTGAAGCTTTCTTT. Translating gives CSAGDAVRGMNTEAFF.